This passage covers 24 T cell receptor beta chains from one sample sequenced in a study of cytomegalovirus exposure and HLA in healthy donors. The primer mix had 60 Vbeta and 13 Jbeta primers. Assay: immunoSEQ multiplex PCR; the TCRdb copy retains only in-frame clones and omits some. Of 160,000 or so clones listed, about 85% are singletons. The specimen was PBMCs. The receptors stem from a woman aged 18-29 years in good health and CMV-seronegative.

The genes are TRBV18 and TRBJ2-7, with TRBD1 matching 9 bases. Germline trimming cut 5 bases from V and 4 bases from J; bases unmatched to any gene: 9. CDR1 is KGHSH and CDR2 is LQKENI in the germline V gene. This CDR3 contains 15 residues. The CDR3 is CASSDRDRERYEQYF. CDR3 sequence (DNA): TGTGCCAGCTCAGACCGGGACAGGGAAAGATACGAGCAGTACTTC.

This sequence joins TRBV9 and TRBJ2-1; 14 bases agree with TRBD2. CDR3 length equals 17 residues. The germline gives CDR1 SGDLS, CDR2 YYNGEE. J gave up 7 bases and V 3 bases, and 9 bases lay outside the gene matches. The CDR3 reads CASSARPGLAGENEQFF. In DNA, the CDR3 is TGTGCCAGCAGCGCCAGACCGGGACTAGCGGGAGAAAATGAGCAGTTCTTC.

CDR3 loop: CASSEQREKSEQYF. Written as DNA, the CDR3 is TGTGCCAGCAGTGAACAACGGGAGAAGAGCGAGCAGTACTTC. This chain connects TRBV6-1 to TRBJ2-7; D possibly corresponds to TRBD2 (6 bases). Trimming stripped 2 bases from V and 6 bases from J, with 14 bases between. CDR3 length: 14 residues. Germline V gene lookup returns CDR1 MNHNS and CDR2 SASEGT.

The chain combines TRBV6-1 with TRBJ2-7, with 8 bases lining up with TRBD1. V gave up 7 bases and J gave up 2 bases; unmatched junction bases: 10. CDR1 MNHNS and CDR2 SASEGT come from the germline V gene. The CDR3 is 15 residues long. CDR3 nucleotides: TGTGCCAGCACAGGACAGGGCCAAGGGGCCTACGAGCAGTACTTC. This encodes CASTGQGQGAYEQYF.

The rearrangement links TRBV19 to TRBJ2-1; weak D call: TRBD1 (6 bases). Germline CDR1 is LNHDA and CDR2 is SQIVND (reference sequence). Trimming took off 5 bases at V and 10 bases at J, with 9 bases between the two ends. The CDR3 is 11 residues long. CDR3 sequence reads: CASSYRGEQFF. CDR3 in DNA: TGTGCCAGTAGTTATAGGGGGGAGCAGTTCTTC.

This sequence joins TRBV11-2 and TRBJ2-1; TRBD1 might be the D (6 bases). Trimming cost V 4 bases and J 6 bases, with 13 bases left between them. The CDR3 has 14 amino acids. Germline CDR1 and CDR2: SGHAT and FQNNGV. The CDR3: CASSYRGHPNEQFF. The CDR3 DNA follows: TGTGCCAGCAGCTACCGGGGACACCCCAATGAGCAGTTCTTC. The whole variable domain, remainder taken from reference TRBV11-2 and TRBJ2-1, is EAGVAQSPRYKIIEKRQSVAFWCNPISGHATLYWYQQILGQGPKLLIQFQNNGVVDDSQLPKDRFSAERLKGVDSTLKIQPAKLEDSAVYLCASSYRGHPNEQFFGPGTRLTVL.

The chain joins TRBV29-1 to TRBJ2-1, with 12 bases lining up with TRBD1. This CDR3 has 16 amino acids. The V gene's germline CDR1 is SQVTM and CDR2 ANQGSEA. V lost 3 bases, J lost 2 bases, and 5 bases stayed unmatched. The CDR3 sequence is CSVDVGTGGAYNEQFF. The CDR3, as DNA: TGCAGCGTTGATGTGGGGACAGGGGGCGCCTACAATGAGCAGTTCTTC.

This clone was seen only once. This chain uses TRBV28 with TRBJ1-2; no definite D call. V lost 2 bases, J lost 3 bases, and 16 bases lay in between. The germline V gene encodes CDR1 MDHEN and CDR2 SYDVKM. This CDR3 is built from 16 residues. The CDR3 nucleotides are TGTGCCAGCAGTTTAGCTGGCCTCGGGTTGGACTATGGCTACACCTTC. As protein: CASSLAGLGLDYGYTF.

The chain's CDR3 is CASSLRDRALSNQPQHF. The CDR3 nucleotides are TGTGCCAGCAGTTTACGGGACAGGGCTTTAAGCAATCAGCCCCAGCATTTT. J is TRBJ1-5 and V is TRBV28; TRBD1 matches 9 bases. Germline V CDR1 and CDR2: MDHEN, SYDVKM. CDR3 length equals 17 residues. Unmatched junction bases numbered 6, after V lost 2 bases and J lost 1 base.

The chain has TRBV28 and TRBJ2-1; 8 nucleotides agree with TRBD1. The V gene's germline CDR1 is MDHEN and CDR2 SYDVKM. The CDR3 is made up of 15 amino acids. J lost 3 bases, V lost 5 bases, and 6 bases had no gene match. Here the CDR3 reads CASSPPTGVYNEQFF. CDR3 sequence (DNA): TGTGCCAGCAGTCCTCCGACAGGGGTCTACAATGAGCAGTTCTTC.

The chain employs TRBV18 and TRBJ2-2, with no clear D. The V end lost 6 bases, the J end lost 10 bases, and 15 bases lay between the germline ends. The germline V gene has CDR1 KGHSH and CDR2 LQKENI. CDR3 length: 13 residues. The CDR3 DNA sequence: TGTGCCAGCTCGTTCCAGTCGTCCCAGGAGCTGTTTTTT. Encoded protein: CASSFQSSQELFF.

Remarks on this clone: Other DNA sequences in the sample encode the same CDR3. The V call is TRBV9, the J call TRBJ2-7; TRBD1 aligns across 12 bases. CDR3 size: 15 residues. CDR1 and CDR2 (germline): SGDLS, YYNGEE. V was clipped by 2 bases and J by 0 bases; unmatched bases: 0. The CDR3 here is CASSVGQGASYEQYF. In DNA form, the CDR3 reads TGTGCCAGCAGCGTGGGACAGGGGGCCTCCTACGAGCAGTACTTC.

The gene calls are TRBV6-4 and TRBJ2-2; no reliable D call. V dropped 0 bases and J dropped 1 base, with 6 bases sitting between them. CDR1 MRHNA and CDR2 SNTAGT come from the germline V gene. The CDR3 is made up of 15 amino acids. The chain's CDR3 is CASSDSSGNTGELFF. The CDR3 coding sequence is TGTGCCAGCAGTGACTCATCAGGGAACACCGGGGAGCTGTTTTTT.

The rearrangement uses TRBV4-2 and TRBJ1-1, with 7 bases aligning to TRBD1. Germline V gene sequence: CDR1 LGHNA, CDR2 YNFKEQ. There are 16 residues in the CDR3. The V segment lost 4 bases and the J segment 0 bases; nucleotides outside the gene matches: 8. Here the CDR3 reads CASSLTGRSMNTEAFF. For the CDR3, the DNA is TGTGCCAGCAGCCTGACAGGGCGTTCCATGAACACTGAAGCTTTCTTT.

The chain uses TRBV7-2 and TRBJ2-2; D not certain. The CDR3 length is 12 residues. V was shortened by 5 bases and J by 4 bases, with 5 bases between the two germline ends. Germline lookup yields CDR1 SGHTA and CDR2 FQGNSA. The CDR3 DNA reads as TGTGCCAGCAGCCCCGTCACCGGGGAGCTGTTTTTT. It translates to CASSPVTGELFF. The variable domain in full, with the rest retrieved from reference TRBV7-2 and TRBJ2-2, is GAGVSQSPSNKVTEKGKDVELRCDPISGHTALYWYRQSLGQGLEFLIYFQGNSAPDKSGLPSDRFSAERTGGSVSTLTIQRTQQEDSAVYLCASSPVTGELFFGEGSRLTVL.

The rearrangement links TRBV10-1 to TRBJ2-3; D is undetermined. This CDR3 contains 16 residues. Germline values: CDR1 WNHNN, CDR2 SYGVQD (reference sequence). The V and J ends lost 0 bases and 0 bases respectively, with 10 bases between them. This chain's CDR3 is CASSESYASSTDTQYF. The CDR3 region has the DNA TGCGCCAGCAGTGAGTCCTACGCTTCTAGCACAGATACGCAGTATTTT.

The rearrangement joins TRBV18 to TRBJ1-1; D possibly corresponds to TRBD1 (6 bases). The CDR3 covers 15 residues. V was shortened by 4 bases and J by 0 bases, with 12 bases between the two germline ends. The germline CDR1 and CDR2 sequences are KGHSH and LQKENI. As DNA, the CDR3 is TGTGCCAGCTCACGGCGGGGGGCCGTGAACACTGAAGCTTTCTTT. Protein: CASSRRGAVNTEAFF.

The CDR3 region has the DNA TGCAGCGTTGAAGGGGGTGTTCCGGGACAAAAAAACATTCAGTACTTC. Its translation is CSVEGGVPGQKNIQYF. This chain links TRBV29-1 with TRBJ2-4, with D possibly being TRBD1 (6 bases). This CDR3 spans 16 amino acids. Trimming took 1 base from V and 4 from J, leaving 17 bases between them. Germline V gene sequence: CDR1 SQVTM, CDR2 ANQGSEA.

On this clone itself: The sample has other DNA sequences that encode this CDR3 too. This sequence joins TRBV27 and TRBJ1-5, with D hard to call. The CDR3 loop spans 12 amino acids. The V and J ends lost 4 bases and 2 bases respectively, with 3 bases between them. Germline assignment: CDR1 MNHEY and CDR2 SMNVEV (reference sequence). CDR3 nucleotides: TGTGCCAGCAGTTCGGGCAATCAGCCCCAGCATTTT. It yields the protein CASSSGNQPQHF.

This clone was observed a handful of times. The rearrangement joins TRBV11-2 to TRBJ1-2; D is perhaps TRBD1 (5 bases). This CDR3 has 14 amino acids. Germline V gives CDR1 SGHAT, CDR2 FQNNGV. The V and J ends lost 4 bases and 2 bases respectively, with 11 bases between them. The CDR3: CASSSTTGNYGYTF. The CDR3 DNA follows: TGTGCCAGCAGCTCCACAACAGGAAACTATGGCTACACCTTC.

This clone was observed once. V is TRBV19 and J is TRBJ2-1; D is ambiguous. This CDR3 spans 13 amino acids. Germline assignment: CDR1 LNHDA and CDR2 SQIVND (reference sequence). Trimming left V 3 bases short and J 4 bases short, with 7 bases between. CDR3 sequence reads: CASSIDIYNEQFF. The DNA for the CDR3 is TGTGCCAGTAGTATCGACATTTACAATGAGCAGTTCTTC.

V is TRBV9 and J is TRBJ2-7, with 12 bases that match TRBD2. Looked up from germline, CDR1 is SGDLS and CDR2 is YYNGEE. CDR3 size: 16 residues. Germline trimming cut 4 bases from V and 3 bases from J; bases unmatched to any gene: 8. The CDR3 here is CASSSGLAGVNYEQYF. The CDR3 DNA reads as TGTGCCAGCAGCTCGGGACTAGCGGGCGTCAACTACGAGCAGTACTTC.

The chain joins TRBV28 to TRBJ2-2, with D unresolved. Germline-derived CDR1 and CDR2 are MDHEN and SYDVKM. The CDR3 sequence is 15 residues long. V lost 5 bases and J lost 3, with 13 bases in between. The CDR3 here is CASSPASVDTGELFF. CDR3 bases: TGTGCCAGCAGTCCCGCCAGTGTGGACACCGGGGAGCTGTTTTTT. Supplemented by reference TRBV28 and TRBJ2-2, the full variable domain reads DVKVTQSSRYLVKRTGEKVFLECVQDMDHENMFWYRQDPGLGLRLIYFSYDVKMKEKGDIPEGYSVSREKKERFSLILESASTNQTSMYLCASSPASVDTGELFFGEGSRLTVL.

The V call is TRBV6-5, the J call TRBJ2-3; 7 bases are shared with TRBD2. Trimming at V came to 8 bases and at J to 3 bases, leaving 5 bases not matched to a gene. The CDR3 is made up of 13 amino acids. The germline V gene encodes CDR1 MNHEY and CDR2 SVGAGI. Here the CDR3 DNA reads TGTGCCAGCTCGGCAGCGGGAACAGATACGCAGTATTTT. Its protein product is CASSAAGTDTQYF.